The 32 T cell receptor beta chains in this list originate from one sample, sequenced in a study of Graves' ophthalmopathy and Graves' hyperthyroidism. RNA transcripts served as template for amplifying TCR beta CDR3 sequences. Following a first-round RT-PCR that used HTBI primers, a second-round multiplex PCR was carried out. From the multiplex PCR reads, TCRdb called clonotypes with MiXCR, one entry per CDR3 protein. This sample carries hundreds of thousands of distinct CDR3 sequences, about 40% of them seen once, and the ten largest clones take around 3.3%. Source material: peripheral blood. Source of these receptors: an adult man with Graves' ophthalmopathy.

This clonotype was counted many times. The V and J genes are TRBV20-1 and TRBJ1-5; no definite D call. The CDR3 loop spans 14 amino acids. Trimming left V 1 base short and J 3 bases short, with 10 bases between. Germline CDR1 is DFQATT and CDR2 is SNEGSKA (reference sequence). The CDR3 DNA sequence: TGCAGTGCTAGAGCCTCCTGGAACAATCAGCCCCAGCATTTT. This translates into CSARASWNNQPQHF.

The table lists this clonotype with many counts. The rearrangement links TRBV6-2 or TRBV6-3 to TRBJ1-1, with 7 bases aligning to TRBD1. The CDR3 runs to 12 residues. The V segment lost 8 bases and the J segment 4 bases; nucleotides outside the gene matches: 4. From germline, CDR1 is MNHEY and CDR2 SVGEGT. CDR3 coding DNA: TGTGCCAGCCGGACAGGTTCCACTGAAGCTTTCTTT. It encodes CASRTGSTEAFF.

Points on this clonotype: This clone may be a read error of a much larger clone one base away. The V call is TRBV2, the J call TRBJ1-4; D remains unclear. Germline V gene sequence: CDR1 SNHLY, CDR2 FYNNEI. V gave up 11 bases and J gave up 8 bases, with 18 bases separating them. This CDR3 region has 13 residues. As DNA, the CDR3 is TGTGCCGGCCGCCTCGGGGTGGAAGAAAAACTGTTTTTT. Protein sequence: CAGRLGVEEKLFF.

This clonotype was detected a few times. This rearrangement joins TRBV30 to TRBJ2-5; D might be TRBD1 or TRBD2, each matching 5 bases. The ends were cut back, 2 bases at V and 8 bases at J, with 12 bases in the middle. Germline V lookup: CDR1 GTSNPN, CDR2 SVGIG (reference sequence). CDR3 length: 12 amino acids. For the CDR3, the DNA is TGTGCCTGGAGTCCAAATAGGGACACCCAGTACTTC. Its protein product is CAWSPNRDTQYF.

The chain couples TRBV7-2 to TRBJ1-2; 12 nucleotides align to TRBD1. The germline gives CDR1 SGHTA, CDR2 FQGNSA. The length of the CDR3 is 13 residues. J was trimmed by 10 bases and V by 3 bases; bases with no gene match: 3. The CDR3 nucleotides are TGTGCCAGCAGCTTTGGGACAGGGGGCAACTACACCTTC. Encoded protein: CASSFGTGGNYTF.

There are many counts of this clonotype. CDR3 nucleotides: TGTGCCAGCAGCTTTACGGTTTCGGGTCGAGAGACCCAGTACTTC. Protein product: CASSFTVSGRETQYF. This rearrangement joins TRBV7-9 to TRBJ2-5; D not certain. V gave up 3 bases and J gave up 4 bases, with 15 bases separating them. Germline V gene data show CDR1 as SEHNR and CDR2 as FQNEAQ (reference sequence). This CDR3 is built from 15 residues.

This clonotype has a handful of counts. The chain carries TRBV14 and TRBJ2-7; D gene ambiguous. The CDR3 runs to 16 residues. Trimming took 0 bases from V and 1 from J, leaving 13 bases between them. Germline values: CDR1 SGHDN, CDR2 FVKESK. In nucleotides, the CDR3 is TGTGCCAGCAGCCAAGATCTTTTCAGCCCTTCCTACGAGCAGTACTTC. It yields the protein CASSQDLFSPSYEQYF.

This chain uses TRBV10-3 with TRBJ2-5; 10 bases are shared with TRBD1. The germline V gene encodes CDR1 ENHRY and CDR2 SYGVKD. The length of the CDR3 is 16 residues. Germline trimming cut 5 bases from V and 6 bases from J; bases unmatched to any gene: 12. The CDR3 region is CAISSDRGAGVQTQYF. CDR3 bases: TGTGCCATCAGTTCGGACAGGGGGGCTGGCGTTCAGACCCAGTACTTC.

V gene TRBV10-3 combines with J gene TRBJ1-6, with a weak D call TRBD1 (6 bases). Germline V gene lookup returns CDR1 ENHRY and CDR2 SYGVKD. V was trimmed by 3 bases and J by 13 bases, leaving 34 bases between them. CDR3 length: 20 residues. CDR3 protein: CAISELWSFSGTPLIHPLHF. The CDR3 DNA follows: TGTGCCATCAGTGAACTGTGGTCTTTCTCTGGGACACCCTTGATTCACCCCCTCCACTTT.

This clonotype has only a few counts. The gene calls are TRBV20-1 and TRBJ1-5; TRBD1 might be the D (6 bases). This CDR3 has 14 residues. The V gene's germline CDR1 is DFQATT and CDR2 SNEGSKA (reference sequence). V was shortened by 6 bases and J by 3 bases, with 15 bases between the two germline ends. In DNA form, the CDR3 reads TGCAGTGCCCCTGAGGGGGGTCCCAATCAGCCCCAGCATTTT. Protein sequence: CSAPEGGPNQPQHF.

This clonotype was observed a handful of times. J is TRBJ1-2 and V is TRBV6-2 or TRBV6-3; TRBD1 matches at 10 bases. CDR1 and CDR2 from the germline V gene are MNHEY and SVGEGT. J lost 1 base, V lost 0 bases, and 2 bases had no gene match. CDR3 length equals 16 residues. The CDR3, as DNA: TGTGCCAGCAGTTACTCGAGGACAGGGGGTAACTATGGCTACACCTTC. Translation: CASSYSRTGGNYGYTF.

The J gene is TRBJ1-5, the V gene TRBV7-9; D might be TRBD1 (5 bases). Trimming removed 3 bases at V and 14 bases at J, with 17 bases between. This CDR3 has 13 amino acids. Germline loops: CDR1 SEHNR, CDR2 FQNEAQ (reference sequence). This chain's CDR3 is CASSFAQGGYEHF. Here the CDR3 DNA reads TGTGCCAGCAGCTTTGCGCAGGGCGGCTACGAGCATTTT.

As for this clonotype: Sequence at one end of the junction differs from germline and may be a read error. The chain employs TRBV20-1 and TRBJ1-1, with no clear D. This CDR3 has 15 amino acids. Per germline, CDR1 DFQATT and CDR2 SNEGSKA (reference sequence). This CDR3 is CSARDILSKNTEAFF. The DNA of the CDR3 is TGCAGCGCTAGAGACATCCTCTCTAAGAACACTGAAGCTTTCTTT.

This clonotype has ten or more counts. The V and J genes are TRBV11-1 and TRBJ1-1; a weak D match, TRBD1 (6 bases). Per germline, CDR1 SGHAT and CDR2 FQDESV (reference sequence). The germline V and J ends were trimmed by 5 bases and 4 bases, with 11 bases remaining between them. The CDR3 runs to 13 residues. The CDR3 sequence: CASSEGQITEAFF. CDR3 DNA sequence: TGTGCCAGCAGCGAAGGACAGATCACTGAAGCTTTCTTT.

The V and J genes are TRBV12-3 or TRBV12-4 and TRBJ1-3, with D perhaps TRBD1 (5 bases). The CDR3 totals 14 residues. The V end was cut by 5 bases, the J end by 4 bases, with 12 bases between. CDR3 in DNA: TGTGCCAGCAGTCGGGGGACTCCCGGAAACACCATATATTTT. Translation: CASSRGTPGNTIYF.

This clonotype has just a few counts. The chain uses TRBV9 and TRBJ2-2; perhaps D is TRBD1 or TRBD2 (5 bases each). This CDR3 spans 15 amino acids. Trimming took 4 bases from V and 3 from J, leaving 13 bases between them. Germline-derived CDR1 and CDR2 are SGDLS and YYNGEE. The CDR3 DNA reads TGTGCCAGCAGCCCCCTGGGGGTCTACACCGGGGAGCTGTTTTTT. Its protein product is CASSPLGVYTGELFF. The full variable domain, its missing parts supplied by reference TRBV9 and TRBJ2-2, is DSGVTQTPKHLITATGQRVTLRCSPRSGDLSVYWYQQSLDQGLQFLIQYYNGEERAKGNILERFSAQQFPDLHSELNLSSLELGDSALYFCASSPLGVYTGELFFGEGSRLTVL.

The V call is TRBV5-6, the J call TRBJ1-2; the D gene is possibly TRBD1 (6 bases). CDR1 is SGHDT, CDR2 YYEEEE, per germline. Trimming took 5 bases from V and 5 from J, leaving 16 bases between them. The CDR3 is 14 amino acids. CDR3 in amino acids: CASRSLGGGYGYTF. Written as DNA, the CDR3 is TGTGCCAGCAGAAGTCTCGGGGGCGGGTATGGCTACACCTTC.

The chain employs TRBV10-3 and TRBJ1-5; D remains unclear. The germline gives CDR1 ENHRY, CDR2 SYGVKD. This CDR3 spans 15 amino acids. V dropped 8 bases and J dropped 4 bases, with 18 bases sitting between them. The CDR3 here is CAIGSGSLGNQPQHF. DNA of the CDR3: TGTGCCATCGGGAGTGGGTCCCTAGGGAATCAGCCCCAGCATTTT.

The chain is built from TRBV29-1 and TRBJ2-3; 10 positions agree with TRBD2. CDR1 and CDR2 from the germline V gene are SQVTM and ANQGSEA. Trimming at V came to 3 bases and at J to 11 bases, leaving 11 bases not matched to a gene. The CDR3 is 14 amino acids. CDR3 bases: TGCAGCGTTGACTCTAGCGGGGGTAACCATGAGCAGTATTTT. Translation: CSVDSSGGNHEQYF.

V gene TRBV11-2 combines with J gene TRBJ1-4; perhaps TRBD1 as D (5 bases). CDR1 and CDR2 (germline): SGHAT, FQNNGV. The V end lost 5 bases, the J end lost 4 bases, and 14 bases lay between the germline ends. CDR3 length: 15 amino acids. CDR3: CASSPQGVFNEKLFF. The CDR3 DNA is TGTGCCAGCAGCCCTCAAGGGGTCTTTAATGAAAAACTGTTTTTT.

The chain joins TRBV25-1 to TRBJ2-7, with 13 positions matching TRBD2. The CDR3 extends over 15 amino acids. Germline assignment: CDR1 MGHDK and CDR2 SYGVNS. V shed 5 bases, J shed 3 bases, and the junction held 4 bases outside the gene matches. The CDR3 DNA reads TGTGCCAGCAGTAAGGGACTAGCGGGACTCTACGAGCAGTACTTC. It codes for CASSKGLAGLYEQYF.

CDR3 sequence: CASSYSGQENTGELFF. CDR3 DNA: TGTGCCAGCAGTTACTCGGGACAGGAAAACACCGGGGAGCTGTTTTTT. The chain combines TRBV6-5 with TRBJ2-2, with TRBD1 matching 8 bases. The CDR3 runs to 16 residues. Germline V CDR1 and CDR2: MNHEY, SVGAGI. V was pared by 0 bases and J by 2 bases, with 2 bases of the junction left unmatched.

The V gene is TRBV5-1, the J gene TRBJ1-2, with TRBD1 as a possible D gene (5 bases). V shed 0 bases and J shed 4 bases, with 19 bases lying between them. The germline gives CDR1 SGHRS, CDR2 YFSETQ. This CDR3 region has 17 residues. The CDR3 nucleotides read TGCGCCAGCAGCTTGGTGACGGGACTGAGCATTAGCTATGGCTACACCTTC. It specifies CASSLVTGLSISYGYTF.

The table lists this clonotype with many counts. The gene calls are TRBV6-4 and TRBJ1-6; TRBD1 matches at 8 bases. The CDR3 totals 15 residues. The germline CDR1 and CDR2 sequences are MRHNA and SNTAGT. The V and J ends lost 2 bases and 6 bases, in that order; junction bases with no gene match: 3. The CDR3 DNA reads TGTGCCAGCAGTGACAGGACAGGGCGTAATTCACCCCTCCACTTT. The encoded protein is CASSDRTGRNSPLHF.

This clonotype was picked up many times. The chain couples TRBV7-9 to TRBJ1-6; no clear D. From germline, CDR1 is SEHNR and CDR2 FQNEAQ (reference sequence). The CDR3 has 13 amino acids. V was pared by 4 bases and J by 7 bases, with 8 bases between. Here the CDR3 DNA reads TGTGCCAGCAGCTCAAAAGTCAATTCACCCCTCCACTTT. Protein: CASSSKVNSPLHF.

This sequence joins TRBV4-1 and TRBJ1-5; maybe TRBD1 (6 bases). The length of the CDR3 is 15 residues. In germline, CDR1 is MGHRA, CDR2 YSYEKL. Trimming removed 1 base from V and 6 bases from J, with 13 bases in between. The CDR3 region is CASSQVGGRGQPQHF. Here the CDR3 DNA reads TGCGCCAGCAGCCAAGTGGGGGGGCGCGGTCAGCCCCAGCATTTT.

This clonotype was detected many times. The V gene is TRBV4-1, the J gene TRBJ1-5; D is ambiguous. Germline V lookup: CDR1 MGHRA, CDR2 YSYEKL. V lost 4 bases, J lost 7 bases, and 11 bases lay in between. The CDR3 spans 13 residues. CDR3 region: CASSLGIGQPQHF. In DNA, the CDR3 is TGCGCCAGCAGCCTTGGAATTGGGCAGCCCCAGCATTTT.

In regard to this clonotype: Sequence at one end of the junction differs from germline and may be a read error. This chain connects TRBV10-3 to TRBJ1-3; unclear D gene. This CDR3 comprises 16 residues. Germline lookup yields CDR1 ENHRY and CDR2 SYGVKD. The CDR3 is CASSYSNGGAGNTIYF. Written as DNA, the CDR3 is TGTGCCAGCAGTTACTCGAATGGCGGGGCTGGAAACACCATATATTTT.

CDR3 in DNA: TGTGCCAGCAACCAACTAAACCGGGACAGGGAGGGCTACGAGCAGTACTTC. Translating it yields CASNQLNRDREGYEQYF. V usage is TRBV5-4 and J usage is TRBJ2-7; 9 bases map to TRBD1. This CDR3 region has 17 residues. Germline V gene lookup returns CDR1 SGHNT and CDR2 YYREEE (reference sequence). V trimming: 6 bases; J trimming: 3 bases; junction bases outside the gene matches: 16.

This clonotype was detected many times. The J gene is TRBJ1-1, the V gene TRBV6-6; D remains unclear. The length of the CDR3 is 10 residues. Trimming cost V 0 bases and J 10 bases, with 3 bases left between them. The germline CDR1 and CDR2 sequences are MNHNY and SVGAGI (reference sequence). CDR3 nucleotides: TGTGCCAGCAGTTACTCCCGAGCTTTCTTT. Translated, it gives CASSYSRAFF.

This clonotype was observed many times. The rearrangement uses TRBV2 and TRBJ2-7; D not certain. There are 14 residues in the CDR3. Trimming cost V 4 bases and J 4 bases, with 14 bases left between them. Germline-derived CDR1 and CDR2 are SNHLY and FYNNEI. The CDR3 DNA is TGTGCCAGCAGTGCCTCATGGTCAGGATACGAGCAGTACTTC. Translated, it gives CASSASWSGYEQYF.

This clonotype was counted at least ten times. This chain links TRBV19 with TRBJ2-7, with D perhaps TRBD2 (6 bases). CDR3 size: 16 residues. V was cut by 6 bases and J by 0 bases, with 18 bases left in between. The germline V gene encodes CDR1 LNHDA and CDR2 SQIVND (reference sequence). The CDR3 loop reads CASSPSLARSSYEQYF. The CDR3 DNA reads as TGTGCCAGTAGCCCTTCACTAGCCCGAAGCTCCTACGAGCAGTACTTC.